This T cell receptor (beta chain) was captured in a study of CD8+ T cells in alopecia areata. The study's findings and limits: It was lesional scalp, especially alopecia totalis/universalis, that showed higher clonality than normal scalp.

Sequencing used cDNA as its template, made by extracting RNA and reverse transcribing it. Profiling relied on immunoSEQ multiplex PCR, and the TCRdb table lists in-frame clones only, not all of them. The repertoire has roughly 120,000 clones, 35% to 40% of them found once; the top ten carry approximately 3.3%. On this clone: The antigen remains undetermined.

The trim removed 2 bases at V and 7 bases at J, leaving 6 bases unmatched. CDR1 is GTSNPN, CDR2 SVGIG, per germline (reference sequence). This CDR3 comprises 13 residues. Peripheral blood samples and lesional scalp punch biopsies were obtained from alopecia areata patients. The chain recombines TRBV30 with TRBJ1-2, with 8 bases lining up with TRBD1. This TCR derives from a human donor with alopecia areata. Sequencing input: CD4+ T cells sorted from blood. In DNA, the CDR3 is TGTGCCTGGAGTCCGACAGGGGCTCGTGGCTACACCTTC. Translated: CAWSPTGARGYTF.